The 31 T cell receptor beta chains below all came from one sample that was sequenced in a study of blood T cell repertoires in COVID-19. Here immunoSEQ multiplex PCR was the method, and the copy in TCRdb shows in-frame clones only, minus some. Of around 68,000 clones listed, around 86% are singletons. Sequences were obtained from peripheral blood. These TCRs come from a man at least 80 years old with acute or convalescent COVID-19.

This sequence joins TRBV19 and TRBJ1-1; weak D call: TRBD1 (5 bases). CDR1 is LNHDA and CDR2 is SQIVND in the germline V gene (reference sequence). This CDR3 comprises 14 residues. V was shortened by 4 bases and J by 7 bases, with 16 bases between the two germline ends. In DNA form, the CDR3 reads TGTGCCAGTAGTAAACAAACAGGTATCGGTGAAGCTTTCTTT. It encodes CASSKQTGIGEAFF.

V and J are TRBV11-2 and TRBJ2-7; D unclear. The CDR3 is made up of 13 amino acids. Germline V gene sequence: CDR1 SGHAT, CDR2 FQNNGV. The V end was cut by 4 bases, the J end by 4 bases, with 11 bases between. CDR3 region: CASSSRPEYEQYF. Written as DNA, the CDR3 is TGTGCCAGCAGCTCGAGGCCAGAATACGAGCAGTACTTC.

The chain combines TRBV10-3 with TRBJ1-5; D is ambiguous. The CDR3 loop spans 13 amino acids. Trimming took off 11 bases at V and 8 bases at J, with 19 bases between the two ends. Germline lookup yields CDR1 ENHRY and CDR2 SYGVKD. CDR3 protein: CAVHNQVMEPQHF. CDR3 sequence (DNA): TGTGCCGTTCATAATCAGGTAATGGAGCCCCAGCATTTT.

This clone has a single count. V usage is TRBV7-8 and J usage is TRBJ1-4, with 9 bases fitting TRBD1. The ends lost 1 base at V and 1 base at J; junction bases unmatched: 7. Germline assignment: CDR1 SGHVS and CDR2 FQNEAQ. The CDR3 loop spans 18 amino acids. The CDR3 nucleotides read TGTGCCAGCAGCTTAGTTAGACAGGGGGGGATAACTAATGAAAAACTGTTTTTT. Its translation is CASSLVRQGGITNEKLFF.

The V and J genes are TRBV9 and TRBJ2-7, with D tentatively TRBD2 (6 bases). The germline V gene has CDR1 SGDLS and CDR2 YYNGEE. V was cut by 2 bases and J by 5 bases, with 14 bases left in between. The CDR3 has 14 residues. DNA of the CDR3: TGTGCCAGCAGCGTCAGGTCGCGGGAAGACGAGCAGTACTTC. It specifies CASSVRSREDEQYF.

This clone was found a few times. The V call is TRBV27, the J call TRBJ2-7, with a possible D match to TRBD1 (5 bases). Trimming removed 3 bases from V and 7 bases from J, with 19 bases in between. The CDR3 sequence is 15 residues long. Germline CDR1 reads MNHEY; CDR2 reads SMNVEV (reference sequence). CDR3 nucleotides: TGTGCCAGCAGTTTTCGACAGACCCGATTGGGGGAGCAGTACTTC. Its protein is CASSFRQTRLGEQYF.

As concerns this clone: The junction does not match germline at one end; this may be a read error. The chain links TRBV5-1 to TRBJ2-1; D is ambiguous. CDR1 SGHRS and CDR2 YFSETQ come from the germline V gene. The CDR3 loop spans 13 amino acids. CDR3 sequence: CASSLAPYSEQFF. The CDR3 nucleotides read TGCGCCAGCAGCTTGGCTCCCTACAGTGAGCAGTTCTTC.

The rearrangement uses TRBV5-8 and TRBJ1-3; the D gene is possibly TRBD1 (6 bases). Germline V gene data show CDR1 as SGHTS and CDR2 as YDEGEE. This CDR3 is built from 14 residues. Trimming left V 2 bases short and J 6 bases short, with 12 bases between. CDR3 sequence: CASSLARGSNTIYF. DNA for the CDR3: TGTGCCAGCAGCTTAGCCAGGGGATCAAACACCATATATTTT.

This clone was detected only once. Other DNA sequences of this sample code for an identical CDR3. This chain uses TRBV20-1 with TRBJ1-2, with D unresolved. The germline V gene has CDR1 DFQATT and CDR2 SNEGSKA (reference sequence). The CDR3 spans 11 residues. The V gene lost 6 bases and the J gene lost 4 bases, with 9 bases spanning the gap. The CDR3 region is CSAPEGYGYTF. The CDR3 region has the DNA TGCAGTGCCCCGGAGGGCTATGGCTACACCTTC.

The genes are TRBV24-1 and TRBJ2-5; maybe TRBD1 (6 bases). From germline, CDR1 is KGHDR and CDR2 SFDVKD. The V gene lost 3 bases and the J gene lost 1 base, with 14 bases spanning the gap. This CDR3 has 16 amino acids. CDR3 region: CATSDDSGTFQETQYF. In DNA, the CDR3 is TGTGCCACCAGTGATGACTCCGGGACATTCCAAGAGACCCAGTACTTC.

J is TRBJ2-6 and V is TRBV2; no reliable D call. V was shortened by 3 bases and J by 0 bases, with 6 bases between the two germline ends. In germline, CDR1 is SNHLY, CDR2 FYNNEI. CDR3 length equals 15 residues. CDR3 coding DNA: TGTGCCAGCAGTGAGCTGAGCTCTGGGGCCAACGTCCTGACTTTC. As protein: CASSELSSGANVLTF.

This chain links TRBV2 with TRBJ1-5, with D possibly TRBD1 on 5 matching bases. In germline, CDR1 is SNHLY, CDR2 FYNNEI. The CDR3 totals 17 residues. V lost 10 bases and J lost 0, with 22 bases in between. The CDR3 sequence is CATLPEDKSDSNQPQHF. The CDR3 DNA reads as TGTGCCACCTTGCCCGAGGACAAAAGCGATAGCAATCAGCCCCAGCATTTT.

The chain is built from TRBV5-1 and TRBJ1-1; 8 nucleotides agree with TRBD1. Germline assignment: CDR1 SGHRS and CDR2 YFSETQ. With 3 bases clipped from V and 2 bases from J, the junction kept 3 bases outside the gene matches. The CDR3 extends over 14 amino acids. The CDR3 spells CASSSQGGNTEAFF. In DNA, the CDR3 is TGCGCCAGCAGCTCACAGGGGGGAAACACTGAAGCTTTCTTT. The whole variable domain, filled in from reference TRBV5-1 and TRBJ1-1, reads KAGVTQTPRYLIKTRGQQVTLSCSPISGHRSVSWYQQTPGQGLQFLFEYFSETQRNKGNFPGRFSGRQFSNSRSEMNVSTLELGDSALYLCASSSQGGNTEAFFGQGTRLTVV.

The chain is built from TRBV3-1 (or the pseudogene TRBV3-2) and TRBJ1-2, with D unclear. Trimming shortened V by 6 bases and J by 2 bases, and 10 bases separated the two germline ends. The germline V gene has CDR1 LGHDT and CDR2 YNNKEL (reference sequence). The length of the CDR3 is 13 residues. CDR3: CASSFTANYGYTF. The CDR3 nucleotides read TGTGCCAGCAGTTTCACAGCCAACTATGGCTACACCTTC.

The table lists this clone with a count of one. This sequence joins TRBV5-4 and TRBJ2-7, with 14 nucleotides matching TRBD2. The germline V gene has CDR1 SGHNT and CDR2 YYREEE (reference sequence). The trim removed 4 bases at V and 4 bases at J, leaving 7 bases unmatched. The CDR3 spans 16 residues. The CDR3 DNA follows: TGTGCCAGCAGCCCGGGACTAGCGGGAGTTAGATACGAGCAGTACTTC. It codes for CASSPGLAGVRYEQYF.

The genes are TRBV30 and TRBJ1-1, with 7 bases identical to TRBD1. Germline V gene sequence: CDR1 GTSNPN, CDR2 SVGIG (reference sequence). This CDR3 is 15 amino acids long. After removal of 0 bases from V and 12 bases from J, the junction contained 16 bases not matched to a gene. CDR3 nucleotide sequence: TGTGCCTGGAGTGTACAAGGCAGGGGGGAGAAATCTACTTTCTTT. It yields the protein CAWSVQGRGEKSTFF.

The chain uses TRBV19 and TRBJ2-7; 7 bases agree with TRBD1. The CDR3 contains 12 residues. V trimming: 4 bases; J trimming: 3 bases; junction bases outside the gene matches: 0. Germline V gene lookup returns CDR1 LNHDA and CDR2 SQIVND (reference sequence). CDR3: CASSRDSYEQYF. The CDR3, as DNA: TGTGCCAGTAGTAGGGACAGCTACGAGCAGTACTTC.

This clone occurred once. J is TRBJ2-1 and V is TRBV5-1, with 9 bases identical to TRBD1. The CDR3 totals 15 residues. The V gene's germline CDR1 is SGHRS and CDR2 YFSETQ. After removal of 4 bases from V and 2 bases from J, the junction contained 4 bases not matched to a gene. The CDR3 is CASSPGQGAYNEQFF. CDR3 coding DNA: TGCGCCAGCAGCCCGGGACAGGGAGCCTACAATGAGCAGTTCTTC.

The chain is built from TRBV7-6 and TRBJ2-2, with 7 nucleotides matching TRBD1. The CDR3 is 18 residues long. CDR1 and CDR2 from the germline V gene are SGHVS and FNYEAQ. V lost 0 bases to trimming and J lost 2 bases; unmatched junction nucleotides: 9. CDR3 loop: CASSLAIETGRNTGELFF. For the CDR3, the DNA is TGTGCCAGCAGCTTAGCAATTGAGACAGGGAGAAACACCGGGGAGCTGTTTTTT.

This clone turned up a few times. This rearrangement joins TRBV7-2 to TRBJ2-5; 9 nucleotides match TRBD2. The ends lost 6 bases at V and 9 bases at J; junction bases unmatched: 20. The CDR3 sequence is 17 residues long. The germline V gene has CDR1 SGHTA and CDR2 FQGNSA. CDR3 coding DNA: TGTGCCAGCAGTGCATTCTCGCTAGCGGGGACCAGCGGGGCCCAGTACTTC. Its protein is CASSAFSLAGTSGAQYF.

V is TRBV19 and J is TRBJ1-2; possible D gene TRBD1, 5 bases. Germline V gene data show CDR1 as LNHDA and CDR2 as SQIVND (reference sequence). Deletions cut 4 bases from V and 6 bases from J, with 15 bases between. This CDR3 is 14 amino acids long. CDR3 region: CASSRQGPWDGYTF. CDR3 bases: TGTGCCAGTAGTAGGCAGGGCCCATGGGATGGCTACACCTTC.

CDR3 in DNA: TGTGCCAGCAGCTTGGGACTAGCGGGAGTTAGCCAAGAGACCCAGTACTTC. Translation gives CASSLGLAGVSQETQYF. V and J are TRBV7-9 and TRBJ2-5, with 14 bases lining up with TRBD2. This CDR3 region has 17 residues. From germline, CDR1 is SEHNR and CDR2 FQNEAQ (reference sequence). Losses at the gene ends were 3 bases for V and 1 base for J; bases not matched to a gene: 4.

The chain employs TRBV12-3 or TRBV12-4 and TRBJ2-1, with 9 bases matching TRBD1. The CDR3 contains 12 residues. The junction had 3 bases not matched to a gene; V was cut back by 5 bases and J by 10 bases. The CDR3 sequence is CASSHGTGEQFF. The CDR3 DNA follows: TGTGCCAGCAGTCACGGGACAGGGGAGCAGTTCTTC.

The CDR3 sequence is CASSLLQSSYNSPLHF. The CDR3 DNA is TGTGCCAGCAGTTTATTACAAAGCTCCTATAATTCACCCCTCCACTTT. The chain employs TRBV28 and TRBJ1-6; D call uncertain. Germline V gene sequence: CDR1 MDHEN, CDR2 SYDVKM. V lost 1 base to trimming and J lost 0 bases, with 7 bases between them. CDR3 length: 16 residues.

The chain has TRBV6-2 or TRBV6-3 and TRBJ2-7, with 9 bases matching TRBD2. Germline lookup yields CDR1 MNHEY and CDR2 SVGEGT. The V segment lost 2 bases and the J segment 1 base; nucleotides outside the gene matches: 0. CDR3 length: 14 residues. This CDR3 reads CASSYAGGSYEQYF. In nucleotides, the CDR3 is TGTGCCAGCAGTTACGCGGGGGGGTCCTACGAGCAGTACTTC.

The chain links TRBV6-6 to TRBJ2-2; TRBD2 matches 12 bases. The CDR3 totals 17 residues. Trimming cost V 5 bases and J 5 bases; bases outside gene matches: 9. Germline V gene lookup returns CDR1 MNHNY and CDR2 SVGAGI (reference sequence). The CDR3 reads CASSLNPGTSGTGELFF. The DNA of the CDR3 is TGTGCCAGCAGTCTTAACCCCGGGACTAGCGGGACCGGGGAGCTGTTTTTT.

The genes are TRBV4-3 and TRBJ2-1; 9 nucleotides align to TRBD1. CDR3 length: 15 residues. Germline CDR1 is LGHNA and CDR2 is YSLEER. Unmatched junction bases numbered 10, after V lost 5 bases and J lost 8 bases. The CDR3 is CASSSRDRVYDEQFF. CDR3 in DNA: TGCGCCAGCAGCTCCCGGGACAGGGTTTACGATGAGCAGTTCTTC.

The DNA for the CDR3 is TGTGCCAGCAGCGCCACACTAGCGGGAATCGATGAGCAGTTCTTC. This gives the protein CASSATLAGIDEQFF. The rearrangement uses TRBV9 and TRBJ2-1; 10 bases line up with TRBD2. With 3 bases clipped from V and 8 bases from J, the junction kept 8 bases outside the gene matches. Germline V gives CDR1 SGDLS, CDR2 YYNGEE. This CDR3 has 15 residues. The full variable domain, rest sourced from reference TRBV9 and TRBJ2-1, is DSGVTQTPKHLITATGQRVTLRCSPRSGDLSVYWYQQSLDQGLQFLIQYYNGEERAKGNILERFSAQQFPDLHSELNLSSLELGDSALYFCASSATLAGIDEQFFGPGTRLTVL.

V gene TRBV2 combines with J gene TRBJ1-3; TRBD1 might be the D (6 bases). CDR1 SNHLY and CDR2 FYNNEI come from the germline V gene. The CDR3 sequence is 15 residues long. Between the trimmed V and J ends, which lost 3 bases and 2 bases, there was a span of 11 bases. DNA of the CDR3: TGTGCCAGCAGTGAGGCTAGGACAGCTGGAAACACCATATATTTT. This gives the protein CASSEARTAGNTIYF.

The rearrangement links TRBV12-5 to TRBJ1-1; a possible D gene is TRBD1 (5 bases). V shed 0 bases and J shed 7 bases, with 18 bases lying between them. This CDR3 has 16 amino acids. Germline V gene lookup returns CDR1 LGHNT and CDR2 FRNRAP. DNA of the CDR3: TGTGCTAGTGGTTTGGTACGGGGGATGGGGAACGTTGAAGCTTTCTTT. Its protein product is CASGLVRGMGNVEAFF. The variable domain in full, completed from reference TRBV12-5 and TRBJ1-1, reads DARVTQTPRHKVTEMGQEVTMRCQPILGHNTVFWYRQTMMQGLELLAYFRNRAPLDDSGMPKDRFSAEMPDATLATLKIQPSEPRDSAVYFCASGLVRGMGNVEAFFGQGTRLTVV.

The rearrangement joins TRBV10-3 to TRBJ2-3; 7 bases are a match to TRBD2. The ends lost 4 bases at V and 6 bases at J; junction bases unmatched: 7. CDR1 and CDR2 (germline): ENHRY, SYGVKD. The CDR3 is 14 residues long. CDR3 coding DNA: TGTGCCATCAGTGGAGCTTTGGGGGGGGATACGCAGTATTTT. Translated: CAISGALGGDTQYF.